Following are 17 T cell receptor beta chains from one sample sequenced in a study of cytomegalovirus exposure and HLA in healthy donors. With 60 Vbeta and 13 Jbeta primers, the PCR was carried out. Clones were read by immunoSEQ multiplex PCR, and TCRdb kept only the in-frame ones, dropping some. The data show around 120,000 clones, over 70% seen once. The specimen was PBMCs. The receptors shown here come from a female donor in good health and CMV-seropositive.

This sequence joins TRBV14 and TRBJ2-1, with 8 bases lining up with TRBD1. CDR3 size: 14 residues. V was clipped by 0 bases and J by 15 bases; unmatched bases: 10. CDR1 and CDR2 from the germline V gene are SGHDN and FVKESK. DNA for the CDR3: TGTGCCAGCAGCCAAGATGACAGGGGTATGGTGCGGTTCTTC. This sequence encodes CASSQDDRGMVRFF.

This clone was seen only a few times. The rearrangement links TRBV7-9 to TRBJ2-5, with 9 bases aligning to TRBD2. This CDR3 contains 15 residues. The V gene's germline CDR1 is SEHNR and CDR2 FQNEAQ (reference sequence). V was clipped by 4 bases and J by 2 bases; unmatched bases: 5. The CDR3 is CASSSQTSGQETQYF. The CDR3, as DNA: TGTGCCAGCAGCTCCCAGACTAGCGGACAAGAGACCCAGTACTTC.

This sequence joins TRBV28 and TRBJ1-5; TRBD1 aligns across 7 bases. CDR1 and CDR2 (germline): MDHEN, SYDVKM. Trimming at V came to 5 bases and at J to 7 bases, leaving 14 bases not matched to a gene. This CDR3 has 16 residues. CDR3 DNA sequence: TGTGCCAGCAGTCCCGACTCGACAGGGTTTATGCAGCCCCAGCATTTT. This codes for CASSPDSTGFMQPQHF.

This clone was observed a handful of times. DNA of the CDR3: TGCAGCGTTGAAGGGGCTGACACTGAAGCTTTCTTT. It encodes CSVEGADTEAFF. The chain combines TRBV29-1 with TRBJ1-1, with D unresolved. CDR1 and CDR2 (germline): SQVTM, ANQGSEA. The germline V and J ends were trimmed by 1 base and 3 bases, with 6 bases remaining between them. The CDR3 consists of 12 residues.

The gene calls are TRBV20-1 and TRBJ2-7; weak D call: TRBD1 (5 bases). Looked up from germline, CDR1 is DFQATT and CDR2 is SNEGSKA (reference sequence). This CDR3 has 11 amino acids. With 3 bases removed from V and 3 bases from J, the gap between germline ends came to 6 bases. CDR3 DNA sequence: TGCAGTGCTAGGGACATCTACGAGCAGTACTTC. The encoded protein is CSARDIYEQYF.

The V gene is TRBV13, the J gene TRBJ2-2, with TRBD1 matching over 10 bases. This CDR3 is built from 18 residues. Germline assignment: CDR1 PRHDT and CDR2 FYEKMQ (reference sequence). V lost 6 bases, J lost 3 bases, and 13 bases stayed unmatched. CDR3 protein: CASRKIQTGTGDTGELFF. DNA of the CDR3: TGTGCCAGCAGGAAGATTCAAACCGGGACAGGGGACACCGGGGAGCTGTTTTTT. The whole variable domain, remainder taken from reference TRBV13 and TRBJ2-2, is AAGVIQSPRHLIKEKRETATLKCYPIPRHDTVYWYQQGPGQDPQFLISFYEKMQSDKGSIPDRFSAQQFSDYHSELNMSSLELGDSALYFCASRKIQTGTGDTGELFFGEGSRLTVL.

The chain recombines TRBV30 with TRBJ1-2, with TRBD1 matching over 8 bases. The CDR3 runs 15 residues. Germline lookup yields CDR1 GTSNPN and CDR2 SVGIG (reference sequence). The ends lost 2 bases at V and 1 base at J; junction bases unmatched: 6. This chain's CDR3 is CAWSSQGARNYGYTF. CDR3 sequence (DNA): TGTGCCTGGAGTTCCCAGGGGGCGCGTAACTATGGCTACACCTTC.

The V and J genes are TRBV6-5 and TRBJ2-7, with TRBD1 identical over 7 bases. The trim removed 0 bases at V and 3 bases at J, leaving 2 bases unmatched. Germline CDR1 is MNHEY and CDR2 is SVGAGI. The CDR3 length is 14 residues. The CDR3 DNA sequence: TGTGCCAGCAGTTACTCTGGGACAGTCTACGAGCAGTACTTC. Its protein is CASSYSGTVYEQYF.

The J gene is TRBJ2-7, the V gene TRBV5-4, with a weak D call TRBD1 (5 bases). The germline gives CDR1 SGHNT, CDR2 YYREEE (reference sequence). Between the trimmed V and J ends, which lost 4 bases and 6 bases, there was a span of 14 bases. There are 13 residues in the CDR3. CDR3: CASSARVTGEQYF. The CDR3 bases are TGTGCCAGCAGCGCCAGGGTAACGGGCGAGCAGTACTTC.

The DNA of the CDR3 is TGTGCCTGGAGAAAGGGGCAATATGAAAAACTGTTTTTT. It is translated as CAWRKGQYEKLFF. The V and J genes are TRBV30 and TRBJ1-4; TRBD1 is a possible D gene (5 bases). CDR1 is GTSNPN, CDR2 SVGIG, per germline (reference sequence). CDR3 length: 13 residues. V dropped 3 bases and J dropped 6 bases, with 11 bases sitting between them.

The chain recombines TRBV9 with TRBJ2-1; maybe TRBD2 (6 bases). The ends were cut back, 3 bases at V and 9 bases at J, with 16 bases in the middle. The CDR3 totals 14 residues. Germline V gene data show CDR1 as SGDLS and CDR2 as YYNGEE. The CDR3 DNA follows: TGTGCCAGCAGCGGAACGTACAGGAGGGGTGAGCAGTTCTTC. Protein: CASSGTYRRGEQFF.

V gene TRBV19 combines with J gene TRBJ2-7; 9 nucleotides match TRBD2. Germline CDR1 reads LNHDA; CDR2 reads SQIVND (reference sequence). The CDR3 is 14 amino acids. The trim removed 2 bases at V and 3 bases at J, leaving 2 bases unmatched. The CDR3 reads CASSILAGDYEQYF. In nucleotides, the CDR3 is TGTGCCAGTAGTATATTAGCGGGGGACTACGAGCAGTACTTC.

The chain employs TRBV6-5 and TRBJ2-3; TRBD2 might be the D (6 bases). Looked up from germline, CDR1 is MNHEY and CDR2 is SVGAGI. This CDR3 is built from 15 residues. V lost 6 bases to trimming and J lost 0 bases, with 13 bases between them. CDR3 in DNA: TGTGCCAGCAGCCTAAGCGGGCCTAGCACAGATACGCAGTATTTT. It translates to CASSLSGPSTDTQYF.

CDR3 DNA sequence: TGTGCCAGCAGCTTAGCGGGGATCACAGATACGCAGTATTTT. It is translated as CASSLAGITDTQYF. This rearrangement joins TRBV7-3 to TRBJ2-3, with D possibly matching TRBD2 (6 bases). The CDR3 runs to 14 residues. Trimming stripped 2 bases from V and 2 bases from J, with 8 bases between. CDR1 and CDR2 from the germline V gene are SGHTA and FQGTGA.

V gene TRBV6-5 combines with J gene TRBJ2-7; 7 positions agree with TRBD1. The CDR3 is made up of 13 amino acids. Germline V gives CDR1 MNHEY, CDR2 SVGAGI. Trimming cost V 6 bases and J 6 bases; bases outside gene matches: 8. The CDR3 reads CASSAGGLREQYF. Here the CDR3 DNA reads TGTGCCAGCAGCGCAGGGGGTTTGCGCGAGCAGTACTTC.

The J gene is TRBJ1-2, the V gene TRBV2; TRBD1 matches at 11 bases. Per the germline V gene, CDR1 is SNHLY and CDR2 is FYNNEI. With V trimmed by 5 bases and J by 3 bases, 2 bases remained unmatched. CDR3 length equals 14 residues. CDR3 sequence reads: CASSRDRGDYGYTF. CDR3 coding DNA: TGTGCCAGCAGTCGGGACAGGGGGGACTATGGCTACACCTTC.

V and J are TRBV2 and TRBJ1-2, with 12 nucleotides matching TRBD1. The V segment lost 9 bases and the J segment 7 bases; nucleotides outside the gene matches: 6. The germline V gene encodes CDR1 SNHLY and CDR2 FYNNEI. The CDR3 is 13 residues long. The DNA of the CDR3 is TGTGCCAGTGGGACAGGGGGCGGTTCTGGCTACACCTTC. As protein: CASGTGGGSGYTF.